Listed here are 24 T cell receptor beta chains from one sample, sequenced in a study of graft-versus-host responses after intestinal transplantation listed by TCRdb under 2021. The time point tag for this specimen amounts to: cells obtained before transplantation from donor or recipient. These receptors are not linked to any known antigen. To prepare the library, the immunoSEQ multiplex PCR assay was applied. The table comes from immuneACCESS by way of TCRdb, which keeps in-frame sequences with V and J called. Part of the clones is missing from these tables; in studies checked, under half for an unresolved V gene and the rest for unknown reasons. The sample table shows around 100,000 clones, and around 94% are seen once. The ten largest account for 0.23% of the sample. Sequences were derived from unstimulated CD4+ T cells sorted from spleen or lymph node cells, sampled before transplant. The origin of the receptors is a human donor who was the organ donor for an intestinal transplant.

The genes are TRBV2 and TRBJ1-5, with TRBD1 as a possible D gene (5 bases). Trimming shortened V by 7 bases and J by 3 bases, and 16 bases separated the two germline ends. Per germline, CDR1 SNHLY and CDR2 FYNNEI. The CDR3 length is 15 residues. The CDR3 DNA sequence: TGTGCCAGCACACCAGGGCCGGGGGACAATCAGCCCCAGCATTTT. This translates into CASTPGPGDNQPQHF.

The J gene is TRBJ2-2, the V gene TRBV28, with D perhaps matching TRBD2 (6 bases). The V gene's germline CDR1 is MDHEN and CDR2 SYDVKM. V lost 6 bases to trimming and J lost 6 bases, with 14 bases between them. CDR3 size: 14 residues. The CDR3 nucleotides are TGTGCCAGCAGCCCCTTAACGGGGGCCGGGGAGCTGTTTTTT. Protein product: CASSPLTGAGELFF.

The chain uses TRBV5-1 and TRBJ2-7; 13 nucleotides align to TRBD2. The V gene end was trimmed by 4 bases and the J gene end by 3 bases; junction bases not matched to a gene: 10. The CDR3 has 17 amino acids. Germline V lookup: CDR1 SGHRS, CDR2 YFSETQ. The DNA of the CDR3 is TGCGCCAGCAGCCTAACCCCCGGACTAGCGGGGGACTACGAGCAGTACTTC. Encoded protein: CASSLTPGLAGDYEQYF.

The V call is TRBV27, the J call TRBJ2-1, with TRBD2 matching over 10 bases. Trimming took 4 bases from V and 0 from J; bases not matched to a gene: 3. CDR3 length: 16 amino acids. CDR1 MNHEY and CDR2 SMNVEV come from the germline V gene (reference sequence). CDR3: CASSSTSGFSYNEQFF. DNA of the CDR3: TGTGCCAGCAGTTCGACTAGCGGGTTCTCCTACAATGAGCAGTTCTTC.

CDR3 DNA sequence: TGTGCCAGCCGCCAGAGCACAGATACGCAGTATTTT. Translation gives CASRQSTDTQYF. This chain uses TRBV7-2 with TRBJ2-3; no clear D gene. Germline lookup yields CDR1 SGHTA and CDR2 FQGNSA. With 8 bases removed from V and 0 bases from J, the gap between germline ends came to 6 bases. The CDR3 totals 12 residues. Together with reference TRBV7-2 and TRBJ2-3, the CDR3 gives the full variable domain: GAGVSQSPSNKVTEKGKDVELRCDPISGHTALYWYRQSLGQGLEFLIYFQGNSAPDKSGLPSDRFSAERTGGSVSTLTIQRTQQEDSAVYLCASRQSTDTQYFGPGTRLTVL.

V is TRBV5-6 and J is TRBJ1-2, with 9 bases identical to TRBD1. The CDR3 has 15 amino acids. CDR1 and CDR2 (germline): SGHDT, YYEEEE. V lost 0 bases, J lost 4 bases, and 4 bases stayed unmatched. CDR3 sequence (DNA): TGTGCCAGCAGCTTGGGGACAGGGGCTGGCTATGGCTACACCTTC. Translated: CASSLGTGAGYGYTF.

This rearrangement joins TRBV7-9 to TRBJ2-1; D gene uncertain. Germline V CDR1 and CDR2: SEHNR, FQNEAQ (reference sequence). V lost 2 bases and J lost 7, with 9 bases in between. This CDR3 has 13 residues. The CDR3 region has the DNA TGTGCCAGCAGCTTATCCAGGTTGAATGAGCAGTTCTTC. Protein: CASSLSRLNEQFF.

This chain links TRBV4-2 with TRBJ2-7, with TRBD2 matching over 8 bases. V shed 2 bases, J shed 4 bases, and the junction held 16 bases outside the gene matches. Germline V lookup: CDR1 LGHNA, CDR2 YNFKEQ. The CDR3 is 18 amino acids. CDR3 coding DNA: TGTGCCAGCAGCCAACCCGATCCGTATGGGACTAGTGGTTACGAGCAGTACTTC. Protein product: CASSQPDPYGTSGYEQYF.

The V gene is TRBV21-1, the J gene TRBJ1-1. TRBV21-1 is a pseudogene. The CDR3 is made up of 18 amino acids. Here the CDR3 DNA reads TGTGCCAGCAGCAAATATCGGGCTTTCTGTGTAGTGAACACTGAAGCTTTCTTT. Translated, it gives CASSKYRAFCVVNTEAFF.

V and J are TRBV5-4 and TRBJ1-2; D call uncertain. Germline loops: CDR1 SGHNT, CDR2 YYREEE (reference sequence). Trimming shortened V by 1 base and J by 12 bases, and 10 bases separated the two germline ends. The CDR3 length is 11 residues. CDR3 region: CASSLMGTHTF. The CDR3 region has the DNA TGTGCCAGCAGCTTGATGGGCACCCACACCTTC.

Points on this clone: Additional DNA sequences in this sample encode the identical CDR3. The gene calls are TRBV6-5 and TRBJ2-5; D may be TRBD1 (6 bases). The V end lost 6 bases, the J end lost 4 bases, and 15 bases lay between the germline ends. From germline, CDR1 is MNHEY and CDR2 SVGAGI. The CDR3 length is 14 residues. The CDR3 DNA follows: TGTGCCAGCAGCTATCTCGCAGGGGTAGAGACCCAGTACTTC. Translation gives CASSYLAGVETQYF.

The chain is built from TRBV28 and TRBJ2-4; the D is unclear. The CDR3 consists of 12 residues. CDR1 is MDHEN, CDR2 SYDVKM, per germline. V was cut by 6 bases and J by 5 bases, with 8 bases left in between. The CDR3 sequence is CASRTAENIQYF. CDR3 coding DNA: TGTGCCAGCAGGACGGCAGAAAACATTCAGTACTTC.

CDR3 DNA: TGTGCCAGTAGGCCGACAGGGGCAATCTTCTATGGCTACACCTTC. This sequence encodes CASRPTGAIFYGYTF. V is TRBV19 and J is TRBJ1-2; TRBD1 matches 8 bases. The germline CDR1 and CDR2 sequences are LNHDA and SQIVND (reference sequence). V was clipped by 6 bases and J by 4 bases; unmatched bases: 10. The CDR3 runs to 15 residues.

This chain links TRBV2 with TRBJ2-5; perhaps TRBD1 as D (6 bases). Germline values: CDR1 SNHLY, CDR2 FYNNEI. V dropped 3 bases and J dropped 5 bases, with 13 bases sitting between them. There are 14 residues in the CDR3. CDR3 protein: CASSDGQGLETQYF. The CDR3 coding sequence is TGTGCCAGCAGTGATGGTCAGGGGTTGGAGACCCAGTACTTC.

The rearrangement links TRBV9 to TRBJ2-2; the match to TRBD2 covers 13 bases. CDR1 SGDLS and CDR2 YYNGEE come from the germline V gene. This CDR3 is built from 16 residues. Trimming at V came to 3 bases and at J to 6 bases, leaving 5 bases not matched to a gene. The CDR3 loop is CASSALAGGGAGELFF. CDR3 nucleotides: TGTGCCAGCAGCGCACTAGCGGGAGGGGGCGCCGGGGAGCTGTTTTTT.

This chain uses TRBV4-3 with TRBJ2-3; TRBD2 agrees at 14 bases. Germline trimming cut 0 bases from V and 2 bases from J; bases unmatched to any gene: 7. The germline V gene encodes CDR1 LGHNA and CDR2 YSLEER. The CDR3 has 19 amino acids. The CDR3 spells CASSQDAGLAGADTDTQYF. CDR3 DNA sequence: TGCGCCAGCAGCCAAGACGCGGGACTAGCGGGAGCTGACACAGATACGCAGTATTTT.

The rearrangement joins TRBV4-3 to TRBJ1-2; tentative D call: TRBD1 (5 bases). Germline V gene sequence: CDR1 LGHNA, CDR2 YSLEER. This CDR3 is 16 amino acids long. With 4 bases removed from V and 1 base from J, the gap between germline ends came to 16 bases. CDR3 in DNA: TGCGCCAGCAGCCCCGACACAGGTTTTCTTAACTATGGCTACACCTTC. Protein product: CASSPDTGFLNYGYTF.

V and J are TRBV2 and TRBJ2-7; no reliable D call. CDR3 length: 13 residues. Germline CDR1 reads SNHLY; CDR2 reads FYNNEI. Deletions cut 7 bases from V and 1 base from J, with 11 bases between. CDR3 coding DNA: TGTGCCAGCAAAGTAAACCTTTCCTACGAGCAGTACTTC. This encodes CASKVNLSYEQYF. The entire variable domain, with the rest obtained from reference TRBV2 and TRBJ2-7, is as follows: EPEVTQTPSHQVTQMGQEVILRCVPISNHLYFYWYRQILGQKVEFLVSFYNNEISEKSEIFDDQFSVERPDGSNFTLKIRSTKLEDSAMYFCASKVNLSYEQYFGPGTRLTVT.

The chain recombines TRBV6-5 with TRBJ1-2, with D unclear. The CDR3 consists of 15 residues. V lost 2 bases, J lost 7 bases, and 17 bases lay in between. Germline V gives CDR1 MNHEY, CDR2 SVGAGI. The CDR3 protein is CASSYRQTRKGGYTF. CDR3 nucleotide sequence: TGTGCCAGCAGTTACCGGCAGACCCGAAAGGGTGGCTACACCTTC.

The gene calls are TRBV6-1 and TRBJ2-5, with D tentatively TRBD1 or TRBD2 (5 bases each). The CDR3 length is 14 residues. CDR1 and CDR2 from the germline V gene are MNHNS and SASEGT. Between the trimmed V and J ends, which lost 5 bases and 1 base, there was a span of 11 bases. DNA of the CDR3: TGTGCCAGCAGTCGAGCCGGGGCCCAAGAGACCCAGTACTTC. Translation: CASSRAGAQETQYF.

The chain combines TRBV18 with TRBJ1-4, with a possible D match to TRBD1 (5 bases). V gave up 3 bases and J gave up 8 bases, with 28 bases separating them. Germline CDR1 KGHSH, CDR2 LQKENI. The CDR3 is 19 amino acids. For the CDR3, the DNA is TGTGCCAGCTCACCCTCCGGGGGTACCCCATGGCAACTAATAGAAAAACTGTTTTTT. As protein: CASSPSGGTPWQLIEKLFF.

V gene TRBV7-3 combines with J gene TRBJ2-2; 9 bases align to TRBD1. CDR1 and CDR2 (germline): SGHTA, FQGTGA. The CDR3 contains 16 residues. V gave up 5 bases and J gave up 5 bases; unmatched junction bases: 9. The CDR3, as DNA: TGTGCCAGCAGCCCATCGTGGACAGGGGTTACCGGGGAGCTGTTTTTT. This encodes CASSPSWTGVTGELFF.

This clone was observed once. The genes are TRBV19 and TRBJ2-3; D not resolved. Trimming shortened V by 5 bases and J by 2 bases, and 11 bases separated the two germline ends. Germline V lookup: CDR1 LNHDA, CDR2 SQIVND (reference sequence). The CDR3 runs 14 residues. Here the CDR3 reads CASSPRTVTDTQYF. As DNA, the CDR3 is TGTGCCAGTAGTCCCCGGACGGTCACAGATACGCAGTATTTT.

This chain uses TRBV30 with TRBJ2-3; 8 bases match TRBD2. J was trimmed by 3 bases and V by 2 bases; bases with no gene match: 7. Germline V gene sequence: CDR1 GTSNPN, CDR2 SVGIG (reference sequence). This CDR3 has 15 residues. DNA for the CDR3: TGTGCCTGGAGTATCCAGGCTAGCGGGACAGATACGCAGTATTTT. Translating gives CAWSIQASGTDTQYF. Looking up the rest from reference TRBV30 and TRBJ2-3 gives the full variable domain: SQTIHQWPATLVQPVGSPLSLECTVEGTSNPNLYWYRQAAGRGLQLLFYSVGIGQISSEVPQNLSASRPQDRQFILSSKKLLLSDSGFYLCAWSIQASGTDTQYFGPGTRLTVL.